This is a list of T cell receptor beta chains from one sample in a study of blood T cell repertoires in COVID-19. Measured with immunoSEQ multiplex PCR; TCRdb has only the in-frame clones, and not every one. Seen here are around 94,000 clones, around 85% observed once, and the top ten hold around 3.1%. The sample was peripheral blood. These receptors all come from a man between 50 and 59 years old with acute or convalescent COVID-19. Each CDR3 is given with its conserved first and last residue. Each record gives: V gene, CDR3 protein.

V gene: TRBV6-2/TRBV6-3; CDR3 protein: CASSPSAGGGYNEQFF
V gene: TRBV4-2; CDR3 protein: CASRPQGSMNTEAFF
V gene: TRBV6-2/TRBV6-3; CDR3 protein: CASSYVREAGANVLTF
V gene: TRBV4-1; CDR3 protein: CASSQEGRLAGDTRTTDTQYF
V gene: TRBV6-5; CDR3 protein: CASRASGGSYNEQFF
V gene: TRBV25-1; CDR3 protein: CASREGQTTLQF
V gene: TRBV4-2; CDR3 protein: CASSQVLAGGNNEQFF
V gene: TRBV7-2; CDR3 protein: CASSSTGGKNIQYF
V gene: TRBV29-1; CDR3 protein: CSVGTGPANTGELFF
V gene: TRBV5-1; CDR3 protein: CASSYTRDTTDTQYF
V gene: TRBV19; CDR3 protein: CASSIDGPYGYTF
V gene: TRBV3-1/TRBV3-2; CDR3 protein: CASSQDGWTSGNNEQFF
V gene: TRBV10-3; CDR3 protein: CAISETGDNQPQHF
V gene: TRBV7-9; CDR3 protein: CASSPAGRGSGNTIYF
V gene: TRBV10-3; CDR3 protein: CAISESRTDSQETQYF
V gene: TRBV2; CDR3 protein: CASRKELAFF
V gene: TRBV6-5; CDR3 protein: CASSYGVAEGNTIYF
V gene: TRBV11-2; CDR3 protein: CASSPQGASYNEQFF
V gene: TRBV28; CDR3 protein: CASSADRAYEQYF
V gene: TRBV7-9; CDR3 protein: CASSLPRPAGENTEAFF
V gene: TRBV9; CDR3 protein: CASSVVGVPDTEAFF
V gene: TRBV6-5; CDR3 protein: CASGGQGGGYGYTF
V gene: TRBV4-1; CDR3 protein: CASSKEGGLAKNIQYF
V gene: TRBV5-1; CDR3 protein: CASSLGGQNTGELFF
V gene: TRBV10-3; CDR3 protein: CAISEVRGNTGELFF
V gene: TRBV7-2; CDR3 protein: CASSPYGVWIGYTF
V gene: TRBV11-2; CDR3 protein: CASSPRGGQGTYEQYF
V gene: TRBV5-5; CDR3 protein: CASSHRHLFGLSNTEAFF
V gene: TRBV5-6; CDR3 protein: CASSLGENGGYTF
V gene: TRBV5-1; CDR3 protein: CASSNGRANEKLFF
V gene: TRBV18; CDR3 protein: CASSPATDYEQYF
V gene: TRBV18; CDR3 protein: CASSSGTKEQYF
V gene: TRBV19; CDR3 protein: CASSTPLSGANVLTF
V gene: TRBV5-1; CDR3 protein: CASSLTSGGAANTGELFF
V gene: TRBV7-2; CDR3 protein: CASSLEVFGGTQETQYF
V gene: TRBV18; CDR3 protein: CASSSGTGPYEQYF
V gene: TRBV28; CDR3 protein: CASSSQGAGGSPLHF
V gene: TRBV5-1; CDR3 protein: CASSDREGQPQHF
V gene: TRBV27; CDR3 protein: CASSPTAQEQYF
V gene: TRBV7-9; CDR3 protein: CASSFTSAGEQYF
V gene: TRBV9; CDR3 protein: CASSVGQINSPLHF
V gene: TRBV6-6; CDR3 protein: CASRYGNSNQPQHF
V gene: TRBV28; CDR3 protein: CASIPGDRVGSPLHF
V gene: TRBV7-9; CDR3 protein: CASSLDLSSGEEETQYF
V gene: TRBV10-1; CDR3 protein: CASSRDRVVPYEQYF
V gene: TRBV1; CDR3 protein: CTSTRDRGYEQYF